This T cell receptor beta chain was retrieved from a study of blood T cell repertoires in COVID-19. Whole-study context: The origin of the acute and convalescent COVID-19 samples was the United States, Italy and Spain. Sources were T cells, B-cell-depleted T cells, or PBMCs; the material itself was cDNA or gDNA.

Authors' analysis steps: It was from reference gene primer amplification that nucleated cell counts were estimated. This table comes from immunoSEQ multiplex PCR, and its TCRdb copy is limited to in-frame clones, with some not included. The DNA was the basis for D and trimming; V, J and clone size are from that table. The sample includes 120,000 to 150,000 clones, more than 75% seen only once; the top ten take about 5%. Germline V CDR1 and CDR2: LGHNA, YNFKEQ. The CDR3 loop spans 17 amino acids. The V gene end was trimmed by 3 bases and the J gene end by 7 bases; junction bases not matched to a gene: 11.

Sequencing input: peripheral blood. The V gene is TRBV4-2, the J gene TRBJ2-2; 10 nucleotides match TRBD2. This TCR was sampled from a woman in her fifties or sixties with acute or convalescent COVID-19. In nucleotides, the CDR3 is TGTGCCAGCAGCCAGAAGAAAACTAGCGGGGATCACGGGGAGCTGTTTTTT. It translates to CASSQKKTSGDHGELFF.